The 25 T cell receptor beta chains below were found in one sample sequenced in a study of blood T cell repertoires in COVID-19. Using immunoSEQ multiplex PCR, the repertoire was profiled, and TCRdb retains in-frame clones only, with some absent. Here the sample spans fewer than 350,000 clones, approximately 88% being singletons. The sequenced sample was peripheral blood. These receptors all stem from a woman aged 25 to 39 with COVID-19, enrolled during active disease.

V usage is TRBV7-9 and J usage is TRBJ2-1, with 14 bases fitting TRBD2. Germline V gene data show CDR1 as SEHNR and CDR2 as FQNEAQ (reference sequence). J lost 12 bases, V lost 4 bases, and 8 bases had no gene match. The CDR3 totals 15 residues. The CDR3 DNA sequence: TGTGCCAGCAGCTCAGGACTAGCGGGGGGCGAAGGGCAGTTCTTC. It specifies CASSSGLAGGEGQFF.

The chain employs TRBV18 and TRBJ2-2; 7 bases are shared with TRBD1. The CDR3 consists of 14 residues. Trimming cost V 6 bases and J 3 bases; bases outside gene matches: 4. Germline V CDR1 and CDR2: KGHSH, LQKENI. CDR3 nucleotides: TGTGCCAGCTCGCGCGGACAGGACACCGGGGAGCTGTTTTTT. It codes for CASSRGQDTGELFF. The entire variable domain, with the rest obtained from reference TRBV18 and TRBJ2-2, is as follows: NAGVMQNPRHLVRRRGQEARLRCSPMKGHSHVYWYRQLPEEGLKFMVYLQKENIIDESGMPKERFSAEFPKEGPSILRIQQVVRGDSAAYFCASSRGQDTGELFFGEGSRLTVL.

J is TRBJ1-2 and V is TRBV12-3 or TRBV12-4; no clear D. The V gene lost 3 bases and the J gene lost 0 bases, with 5 bases spanning the gap. This CDR3 spans 13 amino acids. The CDR3 coding sequence is TGTGCCAGCAGTTTTACAACTAACTATGGCTACACCTTC. As protein: CASSFTTNYGYTF.

This sequence joins TRBV28 and TRBJ1-5; the D gene is possibly TRBD1 (6 bases). With 6 bases removed from V and 7 bases from J, the gap between germline ends came to 16 bases. The CDR3 extends over 14 amino acids. From germline, CDR1 is MDHEN and CDR2 SYDVKM. CDR3: CASRAGGVGQPQHF. Written as DNA, the CDR3 is TGTGCCAGCAGGGCGGGGGGCGTAGGGCAGCCCCAGCATTTT.

This rearrangement joins TRBV5-4 to TRBJ2-3, with 10 bases matching TRBD1. The CDR3 is 14 amino acids. Germline CDR1 is SGHNT and CDR2 is YYREEE (reference sequence). Trimming took 3 bases from V and 4 from J; bases not matched to a gene: 2. CDR3 amino acids: CASSSGQGPDTQYF. As DNA, the CDR3 is TGTGCCAGCAGCTCGGGACAGGGGCCAGATACGCAGTATTTT.

The chain joins TRBV5-1 to TRBJ2-5; D unclear. CDR1 is SGHRS and CDR2 is YFSETQ in the germline V gene. The CDR3 runs 15 residues. V lost 0 bases and J lost 2, with 11 bases in between. The CDR3 region has the DNA TGCGCCAGCAGCTTGGAACTCCCTCCACAAGAGACCCAGTACTTC. It specifies CASSLELPPQETQYF.

The CDR3 nucleotides are TGCAGTGCTAGTACGACAGGGGTGTTGGCAGATACGCAGTATTTT. Protein: CSASTTGVLADTQYF. V is TRBV20-1 and J is TRBJ2-3; 8 bases agree with TRBD1. The germline V gene encodes CDR1 DFQATT and CDR2 SNEGSKA (reference sequence). V was clipped by 3 bases and J by 4 bases; unmatched bases: 9. There are 15 residues in the CDR3.

The chain combines TRBV9 with TRBJ2-1; 15 positions match TRBD2. V lost 3 bases, J lost 7 bases, and 11 bases stayed unmatched. The germline V gene has CDR1 SGDLS and CDR2 YYNGEE. CDR3 length equals 18 residues. In DNA, the CDR3 is TGTGCCAGCAGCGCGAGAATAGGACTAGCGGGGGGGTATAATGAGCAGTTCTTC. Residues: CASSARIGLAGGYNEQFF.

This rearrangement joins TRBV4-1 to TRBJ1-1, with 10 bases identical to TRBD1. Per the germline V gene, CDR1 is MGHRA and CDR2 is YSYEKL. CDR3 length equals 13 residues. Trimming cost V 6 bases and J 5 bases; bases outside gene matches: 3. This CDR3 is CASRTGGFTEAFF. In DNA, the CDR3 is TGCGCCAGCAGGACAGGGGGCTTTACTGAAGCTTTCTTT.

This chain joins TRBV7-2 and TRBJ2-3; possible D gene TRBD1, 6 bases. Germline CDR1 SGHTA, CDR2 FQGNSA. V lost 4 bases, J lost 7 bases, and 12 bases lay in between. This CDR3 region has 13 residues. The CDR3 coding sequence is TGTGCCAGCAGCTACCAGGGGCCCAATACGCAGTATTTT. The encoded protein is CASSYQGPNTQYF.

The chain links TRBV29-1 to TRBJ2-3; TRBD2 might be the D (5 bases). The CDR3 contains 13 residues. The ends were cut back, 2 bases at V and 4 bases at J, with 10 bases in the middle. Germline assignment: CDR1 SQVTM and CDR2 ANQGSEA. Here the CDR3 DNA reads TGCAGCGTTGAATCCGGGATTTCAGATACGCAGTATTTT. Translated: CSVESGISDTQYF.

This chain connects TRBV28 to TRBJ2-2, with TRBD1 identical over 9 bases. The V segment lost 1 base and the J segment 5 bases; nucleotides outside the gene matches: 5. Per the germline V gene, CDR1 is MDHEN and CDR2 is SYDVKM. This CDR3 region has 16 residues. In DNA, the CDR3 is TGTGCCAGCAGTTTATTCGGACAGGGGATTACCGGGGAGCTGTTTTTT. Encoded protein: CASSLFGQGITGELFF.

V is TRBV18 and J is TRBJ1-5; TRBD1 matches 7 bases. Germline V gene data show CDR1 as KGHSH and CDR2 as LQKENI. V lost 4 bases, J lost 4 bases, and 4 bases stayed unmatched. There are 14 residues in the CDR3. For the CDR3, the DNA is TGTGCCAGCTCACGGGGACAGACAAATCAGCCCCAGCATTTT. Its protein is CASSRGQTNQPQHF.

V gene TRBV5-8 combines with J gene TRBJ2-5, with a possible D match to TRBD2 (7 bases). CDR1 is SGHTS, CDR2 YDEGEE, per germline. CDR3 length equals 14 residues. The V gene lost 3 bases and the J gene lost 4 bases, with 13 bases spanning the gap. CDR3 amino acids: CASSWGGPRETQYF. The CDR3 coding sequence is TGTGCCAGCAGCTGGGGGGGCCCGAGAGAGACCCAGTACTTC. The whole variable domain, remainder taken from reference TRBV5-8 and TRBJ2-5, is EAGVTQSPTHLIKTRGQQATLRCSPISGHTSVYWYQQALGLGLQFLLWYDEGEERNRGNFPPRFSGRQFPNYSSELNVNALELEDSALYLCASSWGGPRETQYFGPGTRLLVL.

The chain is built from TRBV4-1 and TRBJ1-5, with 7 bases fitting TRBD1. V lost 0 bases to trimming and J lost 6 bases; unmatched junction nucleotides: 5. From germline, CDR1 is MGHRA and CDR2 YSYEKL. The CDR3 covers 15 residues. CDR3 sequence (DNA): TGCGCCAGCAGCCAAGAAGGGACAGCGGGTCAGCCCCAGCATTTT. Translation gives CASSQEGTAGQPQHF.

A remark on this clone: At the DNA level, this CDR3 is encoded by other sequences in the same sample as well. The rearrangement uses TRBV6-1 and TRBJ1-2; D call uncertain. V lost 0 bases and J 1 base, leaving 6 bases between the germline ends. The CDR3 extends over 14 amino acids. Germline CDR1 is MNHNS and CDR2 is SASEGT. CDR3 nucleotides: TGTGCCAGCAGTGAAGCCCACAGTAACTATGGCTACACCTTC. This translates into CASSEAHSNYGYTF.

This chain uses TRBV6-5 with TRBJ2-5, with a tentative D call TRBD1 (6 bases). The V end lost 11 bases, the J end lost 2 bases, and 9 bases lay between the germline ends. The germline gives CDR1 MNHEY, CDR2 SVGAGI. The CDR3 totals 11 residues. The CDR3 spells CALQGQETQYF. The CDR3 DNA sequence: TGTGCCCTTCAGGGGCAAGAGACCCAGTACTTC.

The chain has TRBV6-6 and TRBJ2-7; possible D gene TRBD2, 6 bases. CDR3 length: 14 residues. V lost 2 bases to trimming and J lost 5 bases, with 13 bases between them. The germline CDR1 and CDR2 sequences are MNHNY and SVGAGI (reference sequence). Here the CDR3 reads CASSYVWGVDEQYF. The CDR3 region has the DNA TGTGCCAGCAGTTACGTCTGGGGGGTGGACGAGCAGTACTTC.

V is TRBV11-2 and J is TRBJ2-2; 15 nucleotides match TRBD2. This CDR3 comprises 16 residues. Germline V CDR1 and CDR2: SGHAT, FQNNGV. J gave up 8 bases and V 5 bases, and 6 bases lay outside the gene matches. The CDR3 DNA sequence: TGTGCCAGCAGCCTTAGGACTAGCGGGGGGGCGGGGGAGCTGTTTTTT. This sequence encodes CASSLRTSGGAGELFF.

The chain carries TRBV2 and TRBJ1-1; D is possibly TRBD1 (6 bases). The V end was cut by 3 bases, the J end by 10 bases, with 18 bases between. There are 14 residues in the CDR3. The germline CDR1 and CDR2 sequences are SNHLY and FYNNEI. Here the CDR3 reads CASSEPPGHPLAFF. In nucleotides, the CDR3 is TGTGCCAGCAGTGAGCCCCCGGGACACCCTCTAGCTTTCTTT.

In this sample, this clone turned up once. The chain links TRBV11-2 to TRBJ2-1; 15 bases fit TRBD2. The germline CDR1 and CDR2 sequences are SGHAT and FQNNGV. V shed 5 bases and J 4 bases; nucleotides not matched to a gene: 3. The CDR3 runs 16 residues. Written as DNA, the CDR3 is TGTGCCAGCAGCATCGGGACTAGCGGGGGGTACAATGAGCAGTTCTTC. This codes for CASSIGTSGGYNEQFF.

The chain combines TRBV12-3 or TRBV12-4 with TRBJ2-7; 7 bases fit TRBD2. There are 13 residues in the CDR3. With V trimmed by 8 bases and J by 2 bases, 6 bases remained unmatched. CDR3 protein: CASGQRGPYEQYF. In nucleotides, the CDR3 is TGTGCCAGCGGCCAGCGGGGTCCCTACGAGCAGTACTTC.

This rearrangement joins TRBV19 to TRBJ1-4, with 10 bases lining up with TRBD1. Germline V lookup: CDR1 LNHDA, CDR2 SQIVND (reference sequence). This CDR3 is built from 16 residues. V lost 8 bases, J lost 8 bases, and 14 bases stayed unmatched. CDR3 coding DNA: TGTGCCAGTCTTACCCTGACCGGGACAGGGGTAGAAAAACTGTTTTTT. Encoded protein: CASLTLTGTGVEKLFF.

The chain is built from TRBV5-4 and TRBJ2-5; 8 positions agree with TRBD2. J lost 7 bases, V lost 4 bases, and 9 bases had no gene match. CDR3 length: 14 residues. Germline CDR1 is SGHNT and CDR2 is YYREEE (reference sequence). The CDR3 loop is CASSAGGAGGTQYF. The CDR3, as DNA: TGTGCCAGCAGCGCCGGGGGGGCCGGGGGGACCCAGTACTTC.

The V gene is TRBV16, the J gene TRBJ2-7; 9 nucleotides agree with TRBD1. This CDR3 has 15 residues. V lost 2 bases and J lost 0; bases outside the gene matches: 2. The V gene's germline CDR1 is KGHSY and CDR2 FQNENV. CDR3: CASSQGTGSSYEQYV. DNA of the CDR3: TGTGCCAGCAGCCAAGGGACAGGGAGCTCCTACGAGCAGTACGTC.